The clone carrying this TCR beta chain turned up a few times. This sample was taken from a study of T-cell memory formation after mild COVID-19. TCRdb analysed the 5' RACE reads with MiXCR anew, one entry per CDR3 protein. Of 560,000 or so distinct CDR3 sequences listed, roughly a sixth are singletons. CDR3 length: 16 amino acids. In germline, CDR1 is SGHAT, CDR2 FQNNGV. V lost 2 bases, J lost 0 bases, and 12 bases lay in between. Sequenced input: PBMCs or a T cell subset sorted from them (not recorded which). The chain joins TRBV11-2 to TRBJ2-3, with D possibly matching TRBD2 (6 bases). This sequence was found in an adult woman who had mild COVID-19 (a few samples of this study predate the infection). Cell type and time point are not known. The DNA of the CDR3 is TGTGCCAGCAGCTTATATCTGGGGGGAAGCACAGATACGCAGTATTTT. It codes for CASSLYLGGSTDTQYF.